This passage covers 21 T cell receptor beta chains from one sample sequenced in a study of technical replicates of blood from several donors. The repertoire was sequenced with immunoSEQ multiplex PCR; TCRdb's copy has only in-frame clones and lacks some. The data contain over 10,000 clones, 85% to 95% of them singletons. Sequencing was done on a sample of PBMCs. These receptors were taken from a human donor in good health.

The rearrangement joins TRBV5-8 to TRBJ2-7; D is undetermined. CDR1 is SGHTS and CDR2 is YDEGEE in the germline V gene. The CDR3 runs 16 residues. Trimming took 0 bases from V and 7 from J, leaving 20 bases between them. The CDR3 bases are TGTGCCAGCAGCTTGGGCGGCCGTTCGCCCTTCTTGGAGCAGTACTTC. This encodes CASSLGGRSPFLEQYF.

This chain uses TRBV7-9 with TRBJ1-4; 8 nucleotides line up with TRBD1. The J segment lost 0 bases and the V segment lost 10 bases, leaving 7 bases of the junction unmatched. The CDR3 has 15 residues. Germline CDR1 reads SEHNR; CDR2 reads FQNEAQ (reference sequence). The CDR3: CATGQGPSTNEKLFF. CDR3 coding DNA: TGTGCCACCGGACAGGGACCTTCAACTAATGAAAAACTGTTTTTT.

The genes are TRBV27 and TRBJ1-3, with a tentative D call TRBD1 (5 bases). Germline V gives CDR1 MNHEY, CDR2 SMNVEV (reference sequence). The CDR3 has 15 amino acids. Trimming took off 0 bases at V and 2 bases at J, with 8 bases between the two ends. In nucleotides, the CDR3 is TGTGCCAGCAGTTTATCTGGGGCGGCTGGAAACACCATATATTTT. Encoded protein: CASSLSGAAGNTIYF.

V usage is TRBV5-6 and J usage is TRBJ2-2; 13 bases fit TRBD2. The CDR3 runs 16 residues. The junction had 4 bases not matched to a gene; V was cut back by 3 bases and J by 5 bases. Per the germline V gene, CDR1 is SGHDT and CDR2 is YYEEEE. In nucleotides, the CDR3 is TGTGCCAGCAGCTGGACTAGCGGGAGAGGGACCGGGGAGCTGTTTTTT. Protein product: CASSWTSGRGTGELFF.

The chain joins TRBV7-3 to TRBJ2-1, with TRBD2 identical over 10 bases. The germline V gene has CDR1 SGHTA and CDR2 FQGTGA. V lost 5 bases to trimming and J lost 3 bases; unmatched junction nucleotides: 4. CDR3 size: 15 residues. The CDR3 nucleotides read TGTGCCAGCAGCCTCAGCGGGAGGGGCTACAATGAGCAGTTCTTC. Encoded protein: CASSLSGRGYNEQFF. The whole variable domain, filled in from reference TRBV7-3 and TRBJ2-1, reads GAGVSQTPSNKVTEKGKYVELRCDPISGHTALYWYRQSLGQGPEFLIYFQGTGAADDSGLPNDRFFAVRPEGSVSTLKIQRTERGDSAVYLCASSLSGRGYNEQFFGPGTRLTVL.

The chain links TRBV9 to TRBJ1-6; tentatively, D is TRBD1 (5 bases). The V end lost 4 bases, the J end lost 9 bases, and 14 bases lay between the germline ends. The CDR3 length is 14 residues. In germline, CDR1 is SGDLS, CDR2 YYNGEE. CDR3 amino acids: CASSSRREGSPLHF. Written as DNA, the CDR3 is TGTGCCAGCAGCTCCCGCAGGGAGGGTTCACCCCTCCACTTT.

V gene TRBV25-1 combines with J gene TRBJ2-3, with D possibly TRBD1 on 6 matching bases. In germline, CDR1 is MGHDK, CDR2 SYGVNS. The V gene lost 0 bases and the J gene lost 3 bases, with 16 bases spanning the gap. The CDR3 totals 17 residues. CDR3 sequence reads: CASSEYGQGKVTDTQYF. CDR3 nucleotide sequence: TGTGCCAGCAGTGAATACGGTCAGGGGAAGGTAACAGATACGCAGTATTTT.

The chain combines TRBV2 with TRBJ2-1; 12 positions agree with TRBD2. The germline V gene has CDR1 SNHLY and CDR2 FYNNEI. V gave up 7 bases and J gave up 1 base; unmatched junction bases: 8. The CDR3 is 17 residues long. The CDR3 here is CASTKRLAGVSYNEQFF. The DNA for the CDR3 is TGTGCCAGCACCAAAAGACTAGCGGGAGTTTCCTACAATGAGCAGTTCTTC.

This chain joins TRBV6-6 and TRBJ1-4; 7 positions match TRBD1. This CDR3 has 15 amino acids. Germline CDR1 MNHNY, CDR2 SVGAGI (reference sequence). After removal of 2 bases from V and 5 bases from J, the junction contained 5 bases not matched to a gene. The DNA for the CDR3 is TGTGCCAGCAGTTACGGGATAGGGGGCAATGAAAAACTGTTTTTT. Protein product: CASSYGIGGNEKLFF.

J is TRBJ2-1 and V is TRBV19; 8 positions match TRBD2. CDR1 and CDR2 (germline): LNHDA, SQIVND (reference sequence). The CDR3 consists of 15 residues. The J segment lost 12 bases and the V segment lost 3 bases, leaving 13 bases of the junction unmatched. The CDR3 region is CASSISGTQGMPQFF. The CDR3 DNA sequence: TGTGCCAGTAGTATTAGCGGGACGCAAGGGATGCCGCAGTTCTTC.

The chain carries TRBV5-1 and TRBJ1-4, with D maybe TRBD1 (6 bases). This CDR3 has 16 residues. Trimming removed 4 bases at V and 0 bases at J, with 13 bases between. Germline V gives CDR1 SGHRS, CDR2 YFSETQ. CDR3 loop: CASSTGQSATNEKLFF. The CDR3 DNA is TGCGCCAGCAGCACTGGACAGAGTGCAACTAATGAAAAACTGTTTTTT.

The chain is built from TRBV4-1 and TRBJ2-1; D not certain. The V end was cut by 0 bases, the J end by 11 bases, with 8 bases between. CDR3 size: 12 residues. Germline V gene sequence: CDR1 MGHRA, CDR2 YSYEKL. CDR3 DNA: TGCGCCAGCAGCCAAGATCCGGTACAGCAGTTCTTC. This codes for CASSQDPVQQFF.

The V and J genes are TRBV5-1 and TRBJ1-4; the D is unclear. The germline gives CDR1 SGHRS, CDR2 YFSETQ. The CDR3 runs to 14 residues. The ends were cut back, 2 bases at V and 8 bases at J, with 13 bases in the middle. CDR3 residues: CASSLRGVEEKLFF. The CDR3 region has the DNA TGCGCCAGCAGCTTACGGGGTGTAGAGGAAAAACTGTTTTTT.

The gene calls are TRBV6-1 and TRBJ2-7; 12 bases align to TRBD1. In germline, CDR1 is MNHNS, CDR2 SASEGT. CDR3 length equals 16 residues. Trimming cost V 0 bases and J 6 bases; bases outside gene matches: 6. The CDR3 bases are TGTGCCAGCAGTGAAGCACCGGGACAGGGGGCAGGCGAGCAGTACTTC. This gives the protein CASSEAPGQGAGEQYF.

The chain combines TRBV6-1 with TRBJ2-7; the D gene is possibly TRBD2 (5 bases). The CDR3 is made up of 15 amino acids. Trimming stripped 7 bases from V and 6 bases from J, with 22 bases between. CDR1 is MNHNS and CDR2 is SASEGT in the germline V gene. The CDR3 coding sequence is TGTGCCAGCACTCGACCGACCAGCGGTGGGTTCGAGCAGTACTTC. Translating gives CASTRPTSGGFEQYF.

This chain joins TRBV7-3 and TRBJ2-1; D call uncertain. CDR1 and CDR2 from the germline V gene are SGHTA and FQGTGA. Between the trimmed V and J ends, which lost 1 base and 4 bases, there was a span of 17 bases. This CDR3 contains 17 residues. This chain's CDR3 is CASSLMSRELSYNEQFF. The DNA for the CDR3 is TGTGCCAGCAGCTTAATGAGTAGAGAACTATCATACAATGAGCAGTTCTTC. Complete variable domain (other parts from reference TRBV7-3 and TRBJ2-1): GAGVSQTPSNKVTEKGKYVELRCDPISGHTALYWYRQSLGQGPEFLIYFQGTGAADDSGLPNDRFFAVRPEGSVSTLKIQRTERGDSAVYLCASSLMSRELSYNEQFFGPGTRLTVL.

The table lists this clone with a count of one. The genes are TRBV7-2 and TRBJ2-2; D remains unclear. The germline V gene encodes CDR1 SGHTA and CDR2 FQGNSA. V shed 7 bases and J shed 1 base, with 7 bases lying between them. The CDR3 has 13 amino acids. The DNA for the CDR3 is TGTGCCAGCAACCCGGGGAACACCGGGGAGCTGTTTTTT. It is translated as CASNPGNTGELFF.

V gene TRBV5-6 combines with J gene TRBJ2-7; TRBD2 agrees at 12 bases. There are 16 residues in the CDR3. V shed 4 bases and J 7 bases; nucleotides not matched to a gene: 12. Germline V gene sequence: CDR1 SGHDT, CDR2 YYEEEE. The CDR3 DNA sequence: TGTGCCAGCAGCGTGACTAGCGGGAGCATCAGGGGGGAGCAGTACTTC. It translates to CASSVTSGSIRGEQYF.

The chain carries TRBV11-3 and TRBJ2-2; the D is unclear. The CDR3 covers 11 residues. Germline V gives CDR1 SGHNT, CDR2 YENEEA. The germline V and J ends were trimmed by 6 bases and 5 bases, with 4 bases remaining between them. The CDR3 sequence: CASRSTGELFF. As DNA, the CDR3 is TGTGCCAGCAGATCTACCGGGGAGCTGTTTTTT.

V usage is TRBV25-1 and J usage is TRBJ2-3; 9 bases agree with TRBD2. Trimming at V came to 6 bases and at J to 2 bases, leaving 15 bases not matched to a gene. The germline gives CDR1 MGHDK, CDR2 SYGVNS. The CDR3 is 18 amino acids. CDR3 DNA: TGTGCCAGCAGCCGAACGCCAGCGGGGGGAGTTTTCACAGATACGCAGTATTTT. Translation: CASSRTPAGGVFTDTQYF.

The CDR3 is CASNGGGGEAFF. For the CDR3, the DNA is TGCGCCAGCAATGGAGGGGGCGGTGAAGCTTTCTTT. This chain links TRBV10-1 with TRBJ1-1; TRBD1 matches at 7 bases. The V gene's germline CDR1 is WNHNN and CDR2 SYGVQD (reference sequence). The V gene end was trimmed by 7 bases and the J gene end by 7 bases; junction bases not matched to a gene: 6. This CDR3 is built from 12 residues.